The 9 T cell receptor beta chains reported below all come from one sample, sequenced in a study of CD8 T cells in Susac syndrome. RNA, at about 0.5 to 1 ug, was reverse transcribed with random hexamers. TCRdb reprocessed the immunoSEQ multiplex PCR reads via MiXCR and lists one record per CDR3 protein. The sample consists of approximately 190,000 distinct CDR3 sequences, approximately 95% of them appearing once. Sequenced sample: CD8+ T cells from PBMCs. Every receptor here comes from a human donor with Susac syndrome.

V gene TRBV4-2 combines with J gene TRBJ2-1; D may be TRBD2 (6 bases). The ends were cut back, 0 bases at V and 6 bases at J, with 9 bases in the middle. The CDR3 totals 14 residues. Germline V lookup: CDR1 LGHNA, CDR2 YNFKEQ. Here the CDR3 reads CASSQDNGSNEQFF. The DNA for the CDR3 is TGTGCCAGCAGCCAAGATAACGGGAGCAATGAGCAGTTCTTC.

This clonotype was seen just once. The V gene is TRBV20-1, the J gene TRBJ2-1; TRBD2 might be the D (6 bases). Trimming removed 6 bases at V and 5 bases at J, with 11 bases between. This CDR3 contains 12 residues. Germline V lookup: CDR1 DFQATT, CDR2 SNEGSKA (reference sequence). For the CDR3, the DNA is TGCAGTGCGGATTTAGCGGACAATGAGCAGTTCTTC. This sequence encodes CSADLADNEQFF.

In nucleotides, the CDR3 is TGTGCCATCAGTGAAGGAGTAGCGGGGGGCGGTGAGACCCAGTACTTC. Translating it yields CAISEGVAGGGETQYF. The gene calls are TRBV10-3 and TRBJ2-5; TRBD2 matches 10 bases. The CDR3 is 16 amino acids. Germline CDR1 and CDR2: ENHRY and SYGVKD. V trimming: 3 bases; J trimming: 5 bases; junction bases outside the gene matches: 9.

The gene calls are TRBV11-2 and TRBJ1-1; D unresolved. Germline V gene data show CDR1 as SGHAT and CDR2 as FQNNGV. This CDR3 is 14 amino acids long. Between the trimmed V and J ends, which lost 5 bases and 1 base, there was a span of 11 bases. The chain's CDR3 is CASSILHGNTEAFF. The DNA for the CDR3 is TGTGCCAGCAGCATCCTACACGGGAACACTGAAGCTTTCTTT.

The V call is TRBV28, the J call TRBJ1-2, with TRBD1 identical over 8 bases. There are 17 residues in the CDR3. Unmatched junction bases numbered 12, after V lost 5 bases and J lost 1 base. Germline V CDR1 and CDR2: MDHEN, SYDVKM. The CDR3 is CASSPPTTGEGNYGYTF. The DNA for the CDR3 is TGTGCCAGCAGTCCACCAACGACAGGGGAGGGTAACTATGGCTACACCTTC.

This chain links TRBV29-1 with TRBJ1-4; D call uncertain. The ends were cut back, 4 bases at V and 8 bases at J, with 14 bases in the middle. This CDR3 is built from 13 residues. CDR1 and CDR2 from the germline V gene are SQVTM and ANQGSEA. The CDR3 sequence: CSVAVRNGEKLFF. Here the CDR3 DNA reads TGCAGCGTTGCCGTCAGGAACGGAGAAAAACTGTTTTTT.

This chain joins TRBV29-1 and TRBJ2-1, with D uncertain. Germline lookup yields CDR1 SQVTM and CDR2 ANQGSEA. This CDR3 spans 15 amino acids. The V gene lost 6 bases and the J gene lost 6 bases, with 21 bases spanning the gap. CDR3 in amino acids: CSVPPNIKDLNEQFF. The CDR3 DNA is TGCAGCGTCCCCCCGAATATTAAGGATCTCAATGAGCAGTTCTTC.

The chain joins TRBV5-1 to TRBJ1-3; tentatively, D is TRBD1 (5 bases). In germline, CDR1 is SGHRS, CDR2 YFSETQ. The CDR3 totals 16 residues. Trimming pared 1 base from V and 3 bases from J, leaving 14 bases between. CDR3 amino acids: CASSLRSSGNGNTIYF. Written as DNA, the CDR3 is TGCGCCAGCAGCTTGAGGTCTTCAGGGAATGGAAACACCATATATTTT. The complete variable domain, with remaining parts taken from reference TRBV5-1 and TRBJ1-3, reads KAGVTQTPRYLIKTRGQQVTLSCSPISGHRSVSWYQQTPGQGLQFLFEYFSETQRNKGNFPGRFSGRQFSNSRSEMNVSTLELGDSALYLCASSLRSSGNGNTIYFGEGSWLTVV.

The rearrangement links TRBV28 to TRBJ1-2, with TRBD1 identical over 7 bases. The CDR3 spans 14 residues. Germline-derived CDR1 and CDR2 are MDHEN and SYDVKM. Trimming removed 8 bases from V and 4 bases from J; junction bases left unmatched: 10. The CDR3 sequence is CASWQGEGLYGYTF. The CDR3 nucleotides read TGTGCCAGCTGGCAGGGGGAAGGGCTCTATGGCTACACCTTC.